This T cell receptor (beta chain) appears in the sequencing data of a study of T-cell reconstitution after alpha-beta-depleted transplantation in children. This clonotype was seen a few times. Unique molecular identifiers were used to barcode this TCRbeta library. A single record per CDR3 protein comes from TCRdb applying MiXCR to the PCR reads. Among about 600,000 distinct CDR3 sequences listed, 10% were seen once. Germline V gene data show CDR1 as SGHAT and CDR2 as FQNNGV. The CDR3 has 18 amino acids. Trimming took 9 bases from V and 5 from J, leaving 29 bases between them. The sequencing here drew on PBMCs from the stem cell graft donor, taken from the stem cell graft. The TCR comes from a human donor who donated a stem cell graft to a child with acute myeloid leukemia. V gene TRBV11-2 combines with J gene TRBJ2-1; D may correspond to TRBD1 or TRBD2 (6 bases each). In DNA form, the CDR3 reads TGTGCCAGATTACCCGGACTACCAACAGGGTTTCTCGACAATGAGCAGTTCTTC. Its translation: CARLPGLPTGFLDNEQFF.